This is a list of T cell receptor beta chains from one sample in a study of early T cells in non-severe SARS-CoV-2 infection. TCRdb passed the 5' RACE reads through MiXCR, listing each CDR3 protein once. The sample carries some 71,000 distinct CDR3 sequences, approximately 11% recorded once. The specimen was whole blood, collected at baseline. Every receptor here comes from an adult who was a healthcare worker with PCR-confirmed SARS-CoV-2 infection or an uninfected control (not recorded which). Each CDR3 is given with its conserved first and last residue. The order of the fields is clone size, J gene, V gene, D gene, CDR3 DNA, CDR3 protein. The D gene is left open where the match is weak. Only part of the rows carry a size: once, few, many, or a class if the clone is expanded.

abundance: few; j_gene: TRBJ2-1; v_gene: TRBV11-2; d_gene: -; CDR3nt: TGTGCCAGCAGCGTAGGTAACTGGAGATCCTACAATGAGCAGTTCTTC; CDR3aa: CASSVGNWRSYNEQFF
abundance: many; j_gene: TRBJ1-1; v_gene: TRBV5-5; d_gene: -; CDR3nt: TGTGCCAGCAGCTTGGCTGCCACTGAAGCTTTCTTT; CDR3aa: CASSLAATEAFF
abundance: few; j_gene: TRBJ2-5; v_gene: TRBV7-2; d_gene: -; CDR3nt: TGTGCCAGCAGCCCCCCGACCGGCGTGGAGACCCAGTACTTC; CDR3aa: CASSPPTGVETQYF
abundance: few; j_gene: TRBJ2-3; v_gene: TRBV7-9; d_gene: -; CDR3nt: TGTGCCCATGGGGTCCCAGGCACAGATACGCAGTATTTT; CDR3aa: CAHGVPGTDTQYF
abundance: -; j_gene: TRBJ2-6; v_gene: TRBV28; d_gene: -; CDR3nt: TGTGCCAGCAGCACCGGGGGGGCCAACGTCCTGACTTTC; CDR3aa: CASSTGGANVLTF
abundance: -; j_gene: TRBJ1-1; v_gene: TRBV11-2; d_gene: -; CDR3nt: TGTGCCAGCAGCTTAGGATGGGGGACGAACACTGAAGCTTTCTTT; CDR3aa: CASSLGWGTNTEAFF
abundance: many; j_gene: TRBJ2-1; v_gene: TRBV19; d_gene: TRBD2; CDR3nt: TGTGCCAGTAGACTAGCGGGGCTTGGGGATGAGCAGTTCTTC; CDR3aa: CASRLAGLGDEQFF
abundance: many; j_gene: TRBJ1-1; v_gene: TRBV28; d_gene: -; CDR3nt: TGTGCCAGCAGTTTGGTTCGGACTGAAGCTTTCTTT; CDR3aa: CASSLVRTEAFF
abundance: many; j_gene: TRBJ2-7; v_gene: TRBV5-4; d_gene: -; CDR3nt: TGTGCCAGCAGCAGCCCCGGGACCGCCTACGAGCAGTACTTC; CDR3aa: CASSSPGTAYEQYF
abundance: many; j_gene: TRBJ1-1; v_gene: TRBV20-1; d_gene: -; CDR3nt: TGCAGTGCTCAGGAGTGGGACGCTTTCTTT; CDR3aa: CSAQEWDAFF
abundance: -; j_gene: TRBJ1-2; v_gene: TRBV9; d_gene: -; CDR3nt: TGTGCCAGCAGCGTAGAGACAGTCGACCCCTCTAACTATGGCTACACCTTC; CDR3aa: CASSVETVDPSNYGYTF
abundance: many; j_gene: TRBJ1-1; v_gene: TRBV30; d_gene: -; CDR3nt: TGTGCCTGGAGTGTAGGATTTAACACTGAAGCTTTCTTT; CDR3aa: CAWSVGFNTEAFF
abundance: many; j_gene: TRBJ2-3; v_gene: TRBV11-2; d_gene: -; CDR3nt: TGTGCCAGCAGCTTAGGACTAGGCACAGATACGCAGTATTTT; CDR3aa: CASSLGLGTDTQYF
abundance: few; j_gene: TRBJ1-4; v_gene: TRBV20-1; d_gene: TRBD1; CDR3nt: TGCAGTGCCGGTCAGGGGGCCACTAATGAAAAACTGTTTTTT; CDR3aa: CSAGQGATNEKLFF
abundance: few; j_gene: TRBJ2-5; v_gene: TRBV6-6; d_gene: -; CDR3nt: TGTGCCAGCAGCCAAAGGGGAGAGACCCAGTACTTC; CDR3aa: CASSQRGETQYF
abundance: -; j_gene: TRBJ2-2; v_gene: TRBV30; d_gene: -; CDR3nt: TGTGCAACTTCCCGGGGAGGAAACACCGGGGAGCTGTTTTTT; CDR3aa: CATSRGGNTGELFF
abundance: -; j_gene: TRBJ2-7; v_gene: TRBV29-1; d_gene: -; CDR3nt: TGCAGCGTTAAAGCCCCTTGGTCAGCCTACGAGCAGTACTTC; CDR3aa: CSVKAPWSAYEQYF
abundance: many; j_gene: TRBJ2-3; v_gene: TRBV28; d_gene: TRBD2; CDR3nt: TGTGCCAGCAGTACTAGCGGGACGATCCGGGCAGATACGCAGTATTTT; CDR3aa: CASSTSGTIRADTQYF
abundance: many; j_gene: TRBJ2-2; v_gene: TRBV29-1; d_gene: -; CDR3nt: TGCAGCGTGCGGGAAAGTGGAGGGGAGCTGTTTTTT; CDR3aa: CSVRESGGELFF
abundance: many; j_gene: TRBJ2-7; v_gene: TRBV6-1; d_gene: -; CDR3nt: TGTGCCAGCAGTAGGACAGCGGTGGGCGAGCAGTACTTC; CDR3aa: CASSRTAVGEQYF
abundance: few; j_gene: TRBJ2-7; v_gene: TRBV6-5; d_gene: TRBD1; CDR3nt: TGTGCCAGCAGCCCCGACAGGGTGATCGCCGAGCAGTACTTC; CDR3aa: CASSPDRVIAEQYF
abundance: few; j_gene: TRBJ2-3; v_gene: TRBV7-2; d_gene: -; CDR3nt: TGTGCCAGCAGCCCGGGACTGGGGATGGGGACAGATACGCAGTATTTT; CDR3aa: CASSPGLGMGTDTQYF
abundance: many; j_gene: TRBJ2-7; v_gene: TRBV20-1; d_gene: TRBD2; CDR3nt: TGCAGTGCTAGCCACGGGGGAGGGCCCTACGAGCAGTACTTC; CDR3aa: CSASHGGGPYEQYF
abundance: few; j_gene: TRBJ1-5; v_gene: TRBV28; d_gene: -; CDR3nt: TGTGCCAGCAGTTTCCATCAGCCCCAGCATTTT; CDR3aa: CASSFHQPQHF
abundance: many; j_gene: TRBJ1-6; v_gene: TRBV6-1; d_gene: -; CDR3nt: TGTGCCAGCAGTGAAGTAGGGAGTAATAATTCACCCCTCCACTTT; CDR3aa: CASSEVGSNNSPLHF
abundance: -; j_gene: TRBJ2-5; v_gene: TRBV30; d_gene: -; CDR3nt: TGTGCCTGGAGTTCAGGACCGAGGAGGGCGGAGGAGACCCAGTACTTC; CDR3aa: CAWSSGPRRAEETQYF
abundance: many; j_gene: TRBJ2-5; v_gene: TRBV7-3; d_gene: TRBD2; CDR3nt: TGTGCCAGCAGCGAGGGGAGGGCCTCAGGAGAGACCCAGTACTTC; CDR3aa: CASSEGRASGETQYF
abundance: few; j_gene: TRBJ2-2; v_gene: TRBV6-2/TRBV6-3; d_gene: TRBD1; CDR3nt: TGTGCCAGCAGCCGGAACAGGGGGTACACCGGGGAGCTGTTTTTT; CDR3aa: CASSRNRGYTGELFF
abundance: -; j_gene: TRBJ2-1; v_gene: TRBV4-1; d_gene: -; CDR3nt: TGCGCCAGCAGCCAAGATCACCGCCGGGACCAGCAAAATGAGCAGTTCTTC; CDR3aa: CASSQDHRRDQQNEQFF
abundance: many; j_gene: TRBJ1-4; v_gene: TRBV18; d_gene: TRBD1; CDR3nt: TGTGCCAGCTCACCACCCGAGGGGGCGAGGGGTGAAAAACTGTTTTTT; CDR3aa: CASSPPEGARGEKLFF
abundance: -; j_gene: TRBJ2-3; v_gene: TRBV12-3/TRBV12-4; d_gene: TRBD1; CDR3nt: TGTGCCAGCAGTCAACCGGGACAGGGCACAGATACGCAGTATTTT; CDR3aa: CASSQPGQGTDTQYF
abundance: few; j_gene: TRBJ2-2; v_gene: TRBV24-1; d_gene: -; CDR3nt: TGTGCCACCAGGGGGGACACTACGAACACCGGGGAGCTGTTTTTT; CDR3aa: CATRGDTTNTGELFF
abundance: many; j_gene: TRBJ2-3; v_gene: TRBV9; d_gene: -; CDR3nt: TGTGCCAGCAGCGTGGGCGGGAGCACAGATACGCAGTATTTT; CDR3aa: CASSVGGSTDTQYF
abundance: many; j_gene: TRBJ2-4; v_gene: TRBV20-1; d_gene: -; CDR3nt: TGCAGTGCTACAGAAGGGGGCAAAAACATTCAGTACTTC; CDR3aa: CSATEGGKNIQYF
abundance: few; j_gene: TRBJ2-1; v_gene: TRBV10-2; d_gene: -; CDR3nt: TGCGCCAGCAGGGACTCCTGGGGTAATGAGCAGTTCTTC; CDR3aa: CASRDSWGNEQFF
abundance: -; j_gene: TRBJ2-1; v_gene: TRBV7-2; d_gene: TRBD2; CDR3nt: TGTGCCAGCAGCCCGGGACTAGCGGGAGTTAGGGATGAGCAGTTCTTC; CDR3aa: CASSPGLAGVRDEQFF
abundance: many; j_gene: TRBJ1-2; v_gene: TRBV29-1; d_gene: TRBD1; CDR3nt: TGCAGCGCCCTCGGTCAGGACAGGGGGCACAACTATGGCTACACCTTC; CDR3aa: CSALGQDRGHNYGYTF